This TCR beta chain appears in the sequencing data of a study of regulatory T cells in long-lasting Graves disease. Time point denoted: newly diagnosed GD, antithyroid drugs for less than 3 months. From RNA extracted from PBMCs, the TCR library was made. Criteria from the American Thyroid Association guidelines were applied to diagnose Graves' disease. General observations from the study: Clonotypes that were public and shared totalled approximately 3,000 in persistent patients versus over 800 in new patients. Thyroid tissue went unexamined; only peripheral blood was analyzed. There were preferences for TRBV28, TRBJ1-2 and TRBJ2-5 in persistent disease.

For TCR beta, libraries came from iRepertoire HTBI primers and Arm-PCR of CDR3 regions. TCRdb reanalysed the multiplex PCR reads using MiXCR and keeps one entry per CDR3 protein. The sample contains some 490,000 distinct CDR3 sequences, around 12% of which appear only once. This clonotype came up a few times. Its antigen is still unknown. Germline CDR1 is MNHEY and CDR2 is SMNVEV (reference sequence). The CDR3 runs to 17 residues. Trimming cost V 5 bases and J 4 bases; bases outside gene matches: 9. The same sample was also studied in work on T cells in Graves' hyperthyroidism and ophthalmopathy.

The chain links TRBV27 to TRBJ2-2; 11 nucleotides line up with TRBD2. The sequences come from peripheral blood mononuclear cells (PBMCs), collected at new diagnosis, from a patient treated with antithyroid drugs. This clonotype originated in a woman in her thirties with Graves disease. CDR3 nucleotide sequence: TGTGCCAGCAGTCCCCCGACTAGCGGGATTACCACCGGGGAGCTGTTTTTT. Translated, it gives CASSPPTSGITTGELFF.